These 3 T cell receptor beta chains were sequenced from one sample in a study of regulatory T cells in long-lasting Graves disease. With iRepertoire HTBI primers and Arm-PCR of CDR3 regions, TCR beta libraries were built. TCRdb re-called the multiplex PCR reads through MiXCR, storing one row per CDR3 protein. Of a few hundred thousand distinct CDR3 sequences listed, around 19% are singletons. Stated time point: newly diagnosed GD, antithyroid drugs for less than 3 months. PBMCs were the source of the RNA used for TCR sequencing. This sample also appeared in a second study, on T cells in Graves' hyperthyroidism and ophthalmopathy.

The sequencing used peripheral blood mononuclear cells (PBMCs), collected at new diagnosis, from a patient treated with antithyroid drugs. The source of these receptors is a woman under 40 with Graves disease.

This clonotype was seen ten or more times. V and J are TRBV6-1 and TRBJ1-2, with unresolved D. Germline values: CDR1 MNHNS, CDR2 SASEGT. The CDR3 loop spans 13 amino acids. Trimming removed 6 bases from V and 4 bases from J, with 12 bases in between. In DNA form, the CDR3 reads TGTGCCAGCAGACAAACACTAGCCTATGGCTACACCTTC. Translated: CASRQTLAYGYTF.

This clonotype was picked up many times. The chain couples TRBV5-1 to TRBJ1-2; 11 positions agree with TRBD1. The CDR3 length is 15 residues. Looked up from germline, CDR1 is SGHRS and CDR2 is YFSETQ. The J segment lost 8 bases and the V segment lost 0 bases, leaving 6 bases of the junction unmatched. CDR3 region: CASSLAGQGARGYTF. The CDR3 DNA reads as TGCGCCAGCAGCTTGGCAGGACAGGGGGCCCGAGGCTACACCTTC.

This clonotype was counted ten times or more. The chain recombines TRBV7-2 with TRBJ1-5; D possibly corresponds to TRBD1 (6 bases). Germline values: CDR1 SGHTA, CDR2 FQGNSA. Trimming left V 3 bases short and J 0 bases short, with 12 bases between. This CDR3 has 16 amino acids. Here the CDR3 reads CASSFRQVDSNQPQHF. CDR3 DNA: TGTGCCAGCAGCTTTCGACAGGTTGATAGCAATCAGCCCCAGCATTTT.